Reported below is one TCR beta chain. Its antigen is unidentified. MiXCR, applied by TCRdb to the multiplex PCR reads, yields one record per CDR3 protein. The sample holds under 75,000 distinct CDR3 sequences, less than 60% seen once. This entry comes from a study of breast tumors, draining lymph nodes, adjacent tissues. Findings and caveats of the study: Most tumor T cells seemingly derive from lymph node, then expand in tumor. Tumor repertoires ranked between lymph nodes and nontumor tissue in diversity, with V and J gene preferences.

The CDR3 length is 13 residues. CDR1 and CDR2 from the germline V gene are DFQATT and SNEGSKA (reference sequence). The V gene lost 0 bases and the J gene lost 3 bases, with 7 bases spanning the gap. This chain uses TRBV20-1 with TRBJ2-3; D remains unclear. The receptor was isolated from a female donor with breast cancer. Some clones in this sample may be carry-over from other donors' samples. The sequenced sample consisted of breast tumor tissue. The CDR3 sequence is CSARDMGTDTQYF. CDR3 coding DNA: TGCAGTGCTAGAGATATGGGAACAGATACGCAGTATTTT.